This TCR beta chain appears in the sequencing data of a study of shared clonotypes between healthy human individuals. Only one count was recorded for this clone. Germline V gives CDR1 SGHTA, CDR2 FQGTGA. Deletions cut 2 bases from V and 3 bases from J, with 10 bases between. There are 14 residues in the CDR3. Only CD45RO-negative cells positively selected for CCR7 counted as naive CD8 cells, so terminally differentiated effector memory CD45RA+ cells were excluded. The run depth of the assay was deep. Over several immunoSEQ plates, each subset's genomic DNA was distributed in even portions. Libraries were prepared by immunoSEQ multiplex PCR; TCRdb keeps only in-frame clonotypes and omits some of them. This sample has about 2.1 million clones, with roughly 95% found just once.

V and J are TRBV7-3 and TRBJ2-5, with D unresolved. The receptor comes from a man younger than 30 in good health. Some clones in this sample may be carry-over from other donors' samples. Sequencing was performed on naive CD8+ T cells from PBMCs. CDR3 sequence: CASSLSAWEETQYF. CDR3 DNA sequence: TGTGCCAGCAGCTTATCGGCCTGGGAAGAGACCCAGTACTTC.